This section outlines one T cell receptor beta chain sequence together with its context. The antigen it recognizes is unknown. Reading the germline V gene gives CDR1 MDHEN and CDR2 SYDVKM. V lost 7 bases and J lost 4 bases; the stretch between them is 8 bases long. Counted from cysteine to phenylalanine, this CDR3 has 13 amino acids. CDR3 DNA only is kept here, 39 bases in frame from base 1. In total, roughly 670 healthy bone marrow donors made up the cohort. Cohort members were all nominally healthy when sampled, although unrecorded immune exposures were likely present. The donor tested CMV seronegative and was one of the 352 seronegative cohort members. A peripheral blood sample was provided by each donor, and peripheral blood mononuclear cells were used for TCR beta sequencing. Genomic DNA was extracted from the blood cell samples with the Qiagen DNeasy Blood Extraction Kit. Library preparation used the immunoSEQ multiplex PCR assay. A mixture of 60 forward primers for TCR Vbeta segments and 13 reverse primers for TCR Jbeta segments was used in the multiplex PCR. The CDR3 region of rearranged TCR beta genes was amplified from genomic DNA by a multiplex PCR assay. The amplified TCR beta libraries were sequenced on the Illumina HiSeq System as 87-base-pair reads. In the source study's methods: A later analysis tallied 75 million to 95 million unique TCR beta chains across the roughly 610 repertoires, and approximately 12 million of those chains were shared by two or more donors. To remove PCR and sequencing errors, raw reads were error-corrected and collapsed into unique sequences using a nearest-neighbor algorithm that merged closely related sequences. To assign V, D and J gene segments, CDR3 sequences were aligned to IMGT reference sequences. For a sequence to be retained, a match of at least six nucleotides to both a V gene segment and a J gene segment was required. Rearrangements were classified as productive when the CDR3 lacked stop codons and remained in frame with V and J, and all other rearrangements were classified as non-productive. CDR3 was defined according to IMGT convention as the region running from the second conserved V-encoded cysteine to the conserved J-encoded phenylalanine. Sequences without an unambiguous match to a single V gene segment were excluded from the earlier analysis of several hundred of the donors. An earlier analysis of 587 of the donors classified V segments as functional when productive rearrangements were above 56.7% and as segregating when the standard deviation between donors was above 5%. A statistical classification framework was built for diagnosing cytomegalovirus status from the catalog of TCR beta chain sequences. In a later analysis, V and J genes were assigned by comparing TCR nucleotide sequences against IMGT/GENE-DB human TR gene sequences. The TCRdist pipeline was used in a later analysis to assign CDR3 sequences and most-parsimonious VDJ recombination scenarios. A later analysis defined each TCR beta chain by its CDR3 amino acid sequence plus V-gene family, and excluded reads lacking a unique V-gene family. A later analysis removed 500 to 600 highly shared, low-generation-probability nucleotide sequences to deal with suspected cross-contamination and a sequencing artifact. In a later analysis, a clonal expansion index for each public chain was calculated from normalized within-repertoire ranks of inferred template counts. Generation probabilities in a later analysis came from a VDJ recombination model fitted to out-of-frame rearrangements, and those results were checked against IGoR. In a later analysis, TCR-TCR, TCR-HLA and TCR-CMV co-occurrence was scored with hypergeometric tests, and a repertoire-size bias correction was applied to TCR pairs. In a later analysis, false discovery rates were estimated by permuting HLA or CMV assignments 20 times. A later analysis grouped co-occurring TCRs with DBSCAN, adding TCRdist sequence similarity when clustering within HLA-allele-positive subsets. Repertoires with fewer than 30,000 or more than 120,000 public chains were left out of co-occurrence clustering, as were several repertoires with anomalous nucleotide sharing. TCRdb took this table from immuneACCESS and kept in-frame rearrangements with V and J called. Such tables lack part of the clones; where checked against another copy, unresolved V genes explain under half of the gap, and the rest is unexplained. V and J calls and clone size are as listed in that table; D and trimming were resolved from the DNA. This sample's records show about 40,000 clones. Together, the top ten hold 4% of the sample.

The data were taken from a study of cytomegalovirus exposure and HLA in healthy donors listed by TCRdb under 2017. Regarding the complete study: An earlier analysis of approximately 640 of the donors reported 276 Gb of sequence data and 120 million or so unique TCR beta sequences from some 180 million T cells. An early release covering about 600 HLA-typed donors comprised about 300 gigabases of sequencing data and some 79 million unique TCR sequences. Among the roughly 400 genotyped donors, approximately 77% belonged to the genetic ancestry cluster associated with self-reported Caucasian donors. The study was designed to test whether signatures of past pathogen exposure could be identified by cataloging public T cell receptors. The study used immunosequencing to profile the T cell repertoires of hundreds of subjects and linked those repertoires to cytomegalovirus serostatus. Besides the first cohort of roughly 700 subjects, a separate validation cohort made up of over a hundred different subjects was used. High-throughput TCR immunosequencing, statistical association of individual TCRs with disease status, and machine learning were combined to predict cytomegalovirus infection status. A later analysis re-examined previously published TCR beta repertoires from more than 650 donors and added high-resolution HLA genotyping to investigate patterns of TCR occurrence. In the later analysis, no new phenotypic data were used to find candidate immune exposures; instead, reliance was placed on TCR beta sequences and their occurrence across donors. An earlier analysis of several hundred of the donors applied high-throughput TCR beta sequencing to assess whether each TCR beta V gene segment acted as functional or pseudogenic. Donor age, sex, ethnicity and CMV serostatus were compiled together with the repertoire data. Genome-wide SNP genotypes for about 55% of the roughly 670 donors were used in a later genetic analysis, which treated that subset as a discovery cohort. All discovery cohort repertoires had been generated using a single sequencing platform. HLA typing included class I and class II loci at four-digit resolution. Typing coverage varied by locus: about 620-630 donors for A, B, C, DRB1 and DQB1; approximately 500 for DQA1; more than 600 for DPA1; more than 450 for DPB1. Four to six DR-DQ haplotypes were handled as single units for association and clustering, since linkage in the cohort was strong. Among several hundred genotyped donors of the cohort, an average of roughly 230,000 unique TCR beta nucleotide sequences was sequenced per donor, of which about 20% were non-productive.

Here is what the overall study found, with its caveats: A later analysis found that TCR association rates varied across HLA loci, with DRB1 alleles showing the most associated TCRs and HLA-C alleles the fewest. In this cohort, only TCR beta chains were sequenced, and detectable features were limited by the absence of alpha or paired-chain data. An association between a missense DCLRE1C variant and V-gene and J-gene trimming of TCR beta chains was found in a later genetic analysis and replicated in an independent cohort. About 17 rarely observed V segments, including chromosome 9 orphons, were excluded from the earlier analysis of about 500 of the donors because counts were too low. According to a later analysis, parvovirus B19, influenza, CMV and Epstein-Barr virus appeared linked to several top co-occurrence clusters. A further reported finding was that TCR beta sequences accurately predicted the HLA-A and HLA-B alleles for most subjects in the first cohort. According to a later analysis, most CMV-associated TCR beta chains appeared to be HLA-restricted, and the HLA associations seemed to be driven largely by CMV exposure. The study gave a list of over 150 TCR beta chains associated with cytomegalovirus. A cluster of highly shared sequence variants was judged likely to be a technical artifact of the sequencing pipeline. Strong co-occurrence of HLA alleles, especially DR and DQ, made assigning TCR associations to individual alleles difficult. Most TCR sequences were seen in very few donors, while some public TCRs were found in many individuals. In a later analysis, 15,000 to 20,000 TCR beta sequences were associated with specific HLA alleles at a false discovery rate of 0.05. CMV serostatus was the only immune exposure information available for the cohort. The classifier was reported to diagnose cytomegalovirus status with high specificity and sensitivity in both the original cohort and the validation cohort. In vitro tests confirmed that a few of the cytomegalovirus-associated TCR beta chains recognize cytomegalovirus antigens. In a later analysis, HLA-associated TCR beta chains were found to be more clonally expanded and to have lower generation probabilities than equally common non-associated chains. Roughly uniform sequencing depth across donors was assumed in presence/absence analyses, although this assumption may not hold. In an earlier analysis of about 550 of the donors, most TCR beta V segments were observed in productive rearrangements about 90% or about 30% of the time, broadly matching IMGT annotations. Some IMGT-functional V segments, including TRBV6-2 and TRBV6-3, could not be told apart with the 87-base-pair reads, so those segments were excluded. Correlated functional status among segregating V segments might be attributable to linkage disequilibrium, but an unknown experimental factor could not be ruled out. According to a later genetic analysis, donors in an Asian-associated ancestry cluster had fewer N-insertions in productive TCRs than the roughly 670-donor mean. It was suggested by the authors that the approach could potentially be generalized to other disease states and immunological phenotypes. Because HLA typing was missing for some donors at each locus, association tests included only the typed subset.

Recombination linked TRBV28 to TRBJ1-6; the D gene is unclear. The receptor comes from a male donor in good health and CMV-seronegative. The sample taken for sequencing was PBMCs. The CDR3 here reads CASTQTYNSPLHF. The DNA sequence is as follows: TGTGCCAGCACCCAGACTTATAATTCACCCCTCCACTTT.